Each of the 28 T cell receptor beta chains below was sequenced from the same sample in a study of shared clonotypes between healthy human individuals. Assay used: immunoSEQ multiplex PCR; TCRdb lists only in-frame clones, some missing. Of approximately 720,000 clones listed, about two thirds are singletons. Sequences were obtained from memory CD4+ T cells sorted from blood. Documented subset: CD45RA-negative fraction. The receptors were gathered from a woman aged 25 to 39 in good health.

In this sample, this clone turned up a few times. DNA of the CDR3: TGTGCCAGCAGCTTAGTAGTCAGGGGCACTGAAGCTTTCTTT. This gives the protein CASSLVVRGTEAFF. This chain connects TRBV7-9 to TRBJ1-1; a possible D gene is TRBD1 (6 bases). CDR1 is SEHNR and CDR2 is FQNEAQ in the germline V gene (reference sequence). This CDR3 spans 14 amino acids. The germline V and J ends were trimmed by 1 base and 4 bases, with 10 bases remaining between them.

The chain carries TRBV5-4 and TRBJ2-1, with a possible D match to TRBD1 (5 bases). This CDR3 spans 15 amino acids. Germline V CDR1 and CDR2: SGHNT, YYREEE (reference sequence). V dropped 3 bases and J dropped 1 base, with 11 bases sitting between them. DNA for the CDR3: TGTGCCAGCAGCTCCGACCAGGGTTCCTACAATGAGCAGTTCTTC. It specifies CASSSDQGSYNEQFF.

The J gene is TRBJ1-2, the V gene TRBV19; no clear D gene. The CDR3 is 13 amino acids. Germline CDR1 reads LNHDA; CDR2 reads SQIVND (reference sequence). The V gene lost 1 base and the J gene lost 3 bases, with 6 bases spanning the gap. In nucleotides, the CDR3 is TGTGCCAGTAGTATAGGCCAGTACTATGGCTACACCTTC. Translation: CASSIGQYYGYTF.

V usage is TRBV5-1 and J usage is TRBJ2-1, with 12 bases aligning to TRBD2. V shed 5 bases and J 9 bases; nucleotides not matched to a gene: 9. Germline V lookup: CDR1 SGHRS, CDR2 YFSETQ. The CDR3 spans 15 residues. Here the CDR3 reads CASSSGLAGTTEQFF. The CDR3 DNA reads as TGCGCCAGCAGTTCTGGACTAGCGGGGACTACTGAGCAGTTCTTC.

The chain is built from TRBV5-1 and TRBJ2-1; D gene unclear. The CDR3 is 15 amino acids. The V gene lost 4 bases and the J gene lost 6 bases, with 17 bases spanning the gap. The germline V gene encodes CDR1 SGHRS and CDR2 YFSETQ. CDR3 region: CASSKDSKNFNEQFF. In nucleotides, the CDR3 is TGCGCCAGCAGCAAAGACTCGAAAAACTTCAATGAGCAGTTCTTC.

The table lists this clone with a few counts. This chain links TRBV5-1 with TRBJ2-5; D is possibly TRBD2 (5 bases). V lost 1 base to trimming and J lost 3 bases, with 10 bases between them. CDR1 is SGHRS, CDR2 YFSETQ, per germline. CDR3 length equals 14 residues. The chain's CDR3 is CASSLILGEETQYF. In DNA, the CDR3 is TGCGCCAGCAGCTTGATATTGGGAGAAGAGACCCAGTACTTC.

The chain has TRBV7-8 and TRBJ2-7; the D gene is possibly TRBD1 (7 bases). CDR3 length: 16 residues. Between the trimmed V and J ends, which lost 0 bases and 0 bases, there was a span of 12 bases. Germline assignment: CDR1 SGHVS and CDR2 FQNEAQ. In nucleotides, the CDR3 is TGTGCCAGCAGCTTAGCTCGGCAGGGGGGCTCCTACGAGCAGTACTTC. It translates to CASSLARQGGSYEQYF.

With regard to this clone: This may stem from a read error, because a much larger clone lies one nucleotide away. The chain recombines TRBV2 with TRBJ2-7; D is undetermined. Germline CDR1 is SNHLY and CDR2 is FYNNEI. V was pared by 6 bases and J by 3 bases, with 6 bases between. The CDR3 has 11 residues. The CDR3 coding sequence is TGTGCCAGCAGCTTCGACTACGAGCAGTACTTC. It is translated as CASSFDYEQYF. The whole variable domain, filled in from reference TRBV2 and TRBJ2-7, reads EPEVTQTPSHQVTQMGQEVILRCVPISNHLYFYWYRQILGQKVEFLVSFYNNEISEKSEIFDDQFSVERPDGSNFTLKIRSTKLEDSAMYFCASSFDYEQYFGPGTRLTVT.

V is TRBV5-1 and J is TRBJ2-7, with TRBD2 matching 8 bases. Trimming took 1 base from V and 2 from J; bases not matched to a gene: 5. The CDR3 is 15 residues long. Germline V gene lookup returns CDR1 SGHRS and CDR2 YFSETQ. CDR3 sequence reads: CASSLSSSGTYEQYF. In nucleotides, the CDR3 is TGCGCCAGCAGCTTGAGTAGTAGCGGGACCTACGAGCAGTACTTC.

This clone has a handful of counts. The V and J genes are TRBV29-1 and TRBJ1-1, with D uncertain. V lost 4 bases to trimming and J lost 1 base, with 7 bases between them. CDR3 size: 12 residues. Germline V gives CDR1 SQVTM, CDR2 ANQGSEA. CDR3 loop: CSVGASNTEAFF. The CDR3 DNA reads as TGCAGCGTTGGAGCGTCGAACACTGAAGCTTTCTTT.

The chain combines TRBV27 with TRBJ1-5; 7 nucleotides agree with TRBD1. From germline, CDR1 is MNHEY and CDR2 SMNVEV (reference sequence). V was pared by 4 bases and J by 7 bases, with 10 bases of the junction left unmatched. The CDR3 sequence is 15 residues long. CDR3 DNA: TGTGCCAGCAGTTGGGACTACAGGGGTGGACAGCCCCAGCATTTT. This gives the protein CASSWDYRGGQPQHF.

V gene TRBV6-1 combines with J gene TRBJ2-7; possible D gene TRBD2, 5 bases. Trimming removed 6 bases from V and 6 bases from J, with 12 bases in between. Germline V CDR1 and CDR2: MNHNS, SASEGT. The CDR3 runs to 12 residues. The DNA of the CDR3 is TGTGCCAGCAGAAGCCGGGAATTCGAGCAGTACTTC. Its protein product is CASRSREFEQYF.

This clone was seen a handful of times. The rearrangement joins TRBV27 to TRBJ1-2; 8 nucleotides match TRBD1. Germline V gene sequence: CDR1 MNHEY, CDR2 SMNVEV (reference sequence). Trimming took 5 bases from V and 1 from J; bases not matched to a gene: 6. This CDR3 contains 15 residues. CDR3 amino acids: CASSRTGLFNYGYTF. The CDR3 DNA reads TGTGCCAGCAGTCGGACAGGGCTATTTAACTATGGCTACACCTTC.

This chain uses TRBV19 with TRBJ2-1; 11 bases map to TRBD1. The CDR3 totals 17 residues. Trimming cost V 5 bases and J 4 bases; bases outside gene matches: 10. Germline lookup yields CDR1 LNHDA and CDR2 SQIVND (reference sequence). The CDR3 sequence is CASSVDAGTGGYNEQFF. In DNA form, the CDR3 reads TGTGCCAGTAGTGTGGACGCCGGGACAGGGGGTTACAATGAGCAGTTCTTC.

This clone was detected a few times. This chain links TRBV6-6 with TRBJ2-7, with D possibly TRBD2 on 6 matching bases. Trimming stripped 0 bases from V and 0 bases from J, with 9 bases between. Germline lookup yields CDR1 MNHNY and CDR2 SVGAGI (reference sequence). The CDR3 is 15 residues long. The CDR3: CASSYSFGSSYEQYF. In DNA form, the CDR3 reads TGTGCCAGCAGTTACTCCTTCGGGAGCTCCTACGAGCAGTACTTC.

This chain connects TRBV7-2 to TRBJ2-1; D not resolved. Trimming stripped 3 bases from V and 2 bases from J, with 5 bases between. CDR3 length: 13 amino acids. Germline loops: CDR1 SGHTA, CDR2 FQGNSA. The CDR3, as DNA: TGTGCCAGCAGCTTTTGGGCCTACAATGAGCAGTTCTTC. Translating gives CASSFWAYNEQFF.

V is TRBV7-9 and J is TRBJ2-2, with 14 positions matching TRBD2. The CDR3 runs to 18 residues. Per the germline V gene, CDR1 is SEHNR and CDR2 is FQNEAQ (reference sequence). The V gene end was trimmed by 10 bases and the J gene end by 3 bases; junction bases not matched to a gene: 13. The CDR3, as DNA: TGTGCCAACCCGACTAGCGGGAGGGCCTCAGTGGACACCGGGGAGCTGTTTTTT. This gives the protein CANPTSGRASVDTGELFF.

CDR3 nucleotide sequence: TGTGCCAGCAGTGAAGCAGGGGGGTTAAACACCGGGGAGCTGTTTTTT. It specifies CASSEAGGLNTGELFF. The chain recombines TRBV6-1 with TRBJ2-2, with D perhaps given as TRBD1 or TRBD2 (6 bases each). The ends were cut back, 0 bases at V and 2 bases at J, with 10 bases in the middle. The CDR3 has 16 amino acids. The germline V gene has CDR1 MNHNS and CDR2 SASEGT.

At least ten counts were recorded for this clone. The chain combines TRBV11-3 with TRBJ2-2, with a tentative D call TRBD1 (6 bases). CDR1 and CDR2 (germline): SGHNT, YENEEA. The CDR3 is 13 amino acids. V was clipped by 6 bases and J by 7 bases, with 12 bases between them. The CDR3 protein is CASREQGDGELFF. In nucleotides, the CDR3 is TGTGCCAGCAGAGAACAGGGAGACGGGGAGCTGTTTTTT.

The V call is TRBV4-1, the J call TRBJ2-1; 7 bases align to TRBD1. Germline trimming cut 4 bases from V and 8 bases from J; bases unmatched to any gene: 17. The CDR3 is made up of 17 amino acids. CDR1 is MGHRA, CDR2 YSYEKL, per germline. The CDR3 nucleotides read TGCGCCAGCAGCCGGATTCCAAGACAGGGTGGACGGGATGAGCAGTTCTTC. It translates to CASSRIPRQGGRDEQFF.

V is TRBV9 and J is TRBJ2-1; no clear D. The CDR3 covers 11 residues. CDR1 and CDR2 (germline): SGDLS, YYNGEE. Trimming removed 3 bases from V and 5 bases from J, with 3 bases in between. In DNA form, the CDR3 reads TGTGCCAGCAGCGACAACAATGAGCAGTTCTTC. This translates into CASSDNNEQFF.

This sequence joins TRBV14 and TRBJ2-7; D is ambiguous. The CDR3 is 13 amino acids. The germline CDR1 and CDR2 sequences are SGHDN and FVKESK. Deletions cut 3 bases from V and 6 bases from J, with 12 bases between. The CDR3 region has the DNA TGTGCCAGCAGCCAGTTTGATGGTGGCGAGCAGTACTTC. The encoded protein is CASSQFDGGEQYF.

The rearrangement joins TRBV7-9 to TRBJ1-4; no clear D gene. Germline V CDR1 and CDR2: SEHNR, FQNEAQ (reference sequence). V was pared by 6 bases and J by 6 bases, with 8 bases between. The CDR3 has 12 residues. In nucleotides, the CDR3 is TGTGCCAGCAGGGGGTTGGATGAAAAACTGTTTTTT. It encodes CASRGLDEKLFF.

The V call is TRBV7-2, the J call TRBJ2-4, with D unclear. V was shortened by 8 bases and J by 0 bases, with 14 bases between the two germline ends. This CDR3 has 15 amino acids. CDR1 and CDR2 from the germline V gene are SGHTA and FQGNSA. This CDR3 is CASVPQILAKNIQYF. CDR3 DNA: TGTGCCAGCGTACCGCAGATCCTAGCCAAAAACATTCAGTACTTC.

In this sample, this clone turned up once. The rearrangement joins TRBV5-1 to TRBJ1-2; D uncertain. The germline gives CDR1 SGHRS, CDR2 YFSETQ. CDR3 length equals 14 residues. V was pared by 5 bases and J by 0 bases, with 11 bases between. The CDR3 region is CASRTTITNYGYTF. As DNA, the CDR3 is TGCGCCAGCAGGACGACTATAACTAACTATGGCTACACCTTC.

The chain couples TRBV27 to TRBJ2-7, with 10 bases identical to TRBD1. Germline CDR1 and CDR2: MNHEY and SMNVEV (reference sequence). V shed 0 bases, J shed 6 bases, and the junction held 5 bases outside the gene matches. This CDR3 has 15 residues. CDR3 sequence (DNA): TGTGCCAGCAGTTTATCAGGGACAGGGGTACTCGAGCAGTACTTC. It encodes CASSLSGTGVLEQYF.

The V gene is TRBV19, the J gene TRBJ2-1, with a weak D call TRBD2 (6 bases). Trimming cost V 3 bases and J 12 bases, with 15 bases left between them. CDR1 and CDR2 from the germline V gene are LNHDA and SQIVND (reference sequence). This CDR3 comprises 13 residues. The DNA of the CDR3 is TGTGCCAGTAGTATGATGGCGGGACTGACGCAGTTCTTC. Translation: CASSMMAGLTQFF. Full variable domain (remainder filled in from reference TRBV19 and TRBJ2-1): DGGITQSPKYLFRKEGQNVTLSCEQNLNHDAMYWYRQDPGQGLRLIYYSQIVNDFQKGDIAEGYSVSREKKESFPLTVTSAQKNPTAFYLCASSMMAGLTQFFGPGTRLTVL.

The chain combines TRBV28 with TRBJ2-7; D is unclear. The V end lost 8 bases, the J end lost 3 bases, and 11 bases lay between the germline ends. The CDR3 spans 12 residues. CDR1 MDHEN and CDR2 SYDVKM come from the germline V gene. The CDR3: CASRKGDYEQYF. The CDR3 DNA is TGTGCCAGCCGCAAAGGAGACTACGAGCAGTACTTC.